Listed below are T cell receptor beta chains from one sample, sequenced in a study of spatial heterogeneity in lung cancer. TCRdb analysed the 5' RACE reads with MiXCR anew, one entry per CDR3 protein. This sample carries more than 2,000 distinct CDR3 sequences, more than 7.5% of them seen once, and the ten largest clones take around 13%. This sample comprised lung tumor tissue, obtained at surgery. The origin of the receptors is a male donor with early-stage non-small cell lung cancer. Both conserved end residues are part of each CDR3.

J: TRBJ2-2
V: TRBV9
CDR3: CASSGRDSSLTGELFF

J: TRBJ2-7
V: TRBV7-2
CDR3: CASTSGTGGGEQYF

J: TRBJ2-3
V: TRBV3-1
CDR3: CASSPPRGGPADTQYF

J: TRBJ2-2
V: TRBV10-1
CDR3: CASSPTGGELFF

J: TRBJ2-3
V: TRBV4-1
CDR3: CASSQDPTSGGDTQYF

J: TRBJ2-5
V: TRBV3-1
CDR3: CASSLRDRAWETQYF

J: TRBJ1-1
V: TRBV18
CDR3: CASSQMTGNAEAFF

J: TRBJ2-7
V: TRBV7-2
CDR3: CASRTDSRTYEQYF

J: TRBJ2-7
V: TRBV7-3
CDR3: CASSESGGASYEQYF

J: TRBJ2-1
V: TRBV27
CDR3: CASSLSYGVNEQFF

J: TRBJ2-5
V: TRBV5-1
CDR3: CASSLRGQSQETQYF

J: TRBJ2-3
V: TRBV7-2
CDR3: CASSSRAGAYTQYF

J: TRBJ2-5
V: TRBV2
CDR3: CATSLGGGQETQYF

J: TRBJ2-7
V: TRBV5-6
CDR3: CASSLGAGYEQYF

J: TRBJ2-7
V: TRBV10-3
CDR3: CAISEGLGPYEQYF

J: TRBJ1-5
V: TRBV6-5
CDR3: CASRGLGNQPQHF

J: TRBJ2-2
V: TRBV23-1
CDR3: CASIILRALGTGELFF

J: TRBJ2-1
V: TRBV11-2
CDR3: CASSPVAYYNEQFF

J: TRBJ1-1
V: TRBV12-3/TRBV12-4
CDR3: CASNKFGGNTEAFF

J: TRBJ2-7
V: TRBV20-1
CDR3: CSATPVAGGYEQYF